Here is one T cell receptor beta chain with its context. The antigen remains undetermined. The data belong to a study of monozygotic twins with inflammatory bowel disease. The CDR3 extends over 16 amino acids. Germline lookup yields CDR1 SEHNR and CDR2 FQNEAQ (reference sequence). TCRdb reprocessed the 5' RACE reads and stores each CDR3 protein as one record, lacking DNA. Recorded here are approximately 400,000 distinct CDR3 sequences; the top ten clones represent roughly 2.5%. Study-wide points: Especially with disease activity, IBD patients had fewer clonotypes in common with others than healthy twins did. The study found lower TCRbeta diversity (inverse Simpson) in IBD patients than in healthy co-twins. The authors could not tell different T cell subtypes apart.

Investigators pulled total RNA out of whole blood and did not sort T cells. What was sequenced was blood. The receptor comes from a human donor with ulcerative colitis or Crohn's disease, or a healthy co-twin of an affected twin (not recorded which). The chain combines TRBV7-9 with TRBJ2-3; TCRdb calls TRBD1, which cannot be checked without DNA. The CDR3 loop is CASSPGTASNTDTQYF.